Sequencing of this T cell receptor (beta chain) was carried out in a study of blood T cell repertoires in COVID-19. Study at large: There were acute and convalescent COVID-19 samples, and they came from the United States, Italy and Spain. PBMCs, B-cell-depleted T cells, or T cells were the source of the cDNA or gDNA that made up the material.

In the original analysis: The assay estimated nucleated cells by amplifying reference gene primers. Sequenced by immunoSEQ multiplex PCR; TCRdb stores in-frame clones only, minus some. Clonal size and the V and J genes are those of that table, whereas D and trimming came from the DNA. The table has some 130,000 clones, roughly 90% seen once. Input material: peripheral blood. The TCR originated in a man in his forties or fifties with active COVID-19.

CDR3 DNA: TGTGCCAGCTCACCTCCGGGCGGGAGCTTGGAGCAGTACGTC. It encodes CASSPPGGSLEQYV. J is TRBJ2-7 and V is TRBV18, with TRBD2 matching over 7 bases. J lost 7 bases, V lost 3 bases, and 9 bases had no gene match. This CDR3 comprises 14 residues. Per the germline V gene, CDR1 is KGHSH and CDR2 is LQKENI.